This T cell receptor beta chain is drawn from a study of T cells in Graves' hyperthyroidism and ophthalmopathy. General study findings and limits: Onset of ophthalmopathy came a median around 7.1 months after the model predicted it.

About this clonotype: Its antigen is as yet unknown.

RNA transcripts gave rise to amplified TCR beta CDR3 regions. RT-PCR in the first round (using the HTBI primer set) targeted the TCR CDR3. Each CDR3 protein is one row after TCRdb ran MiXCR on the multiplex PCR reads. The table shows roughly 600,000 distinct CDR3 sequences, with about 14% occurring only once. Disease duration was under 3 months in the ophthalmopathy patients, who also had a Clinical Activity Score of at least 3 and a NOSPECS grade of at least 4. Orbital computed tomography, thyroid ultrasound, serum thyroxine and TRAb, and clinical symptoms together informed the diagnoses. This CDR3 is built from 15 residues. V was clipped by 2 bases and J by 3 bases, with 14 bases between them. Germline CDR1 and CDR2: KGHSH and LQKENI.

Sequenced sample: blood. This receptor was identified in a woman aged 45-60 years with Graves' ophthalmopathy. The chain couples TRBV18 to TRBJ2-7; D possibly corresponds to TRBD1 (5 bases). The CDR3 loop reads CASSPRGAPNYEQYF. CDR3 bases: TGTGCCAGCTCACCAAGGGGTGCACCCAACTACGAGCAGTACTTC.